The clone carrying this TCR beta chain was counted a single time. Its antigen is not known. The data originate from a study of radiotherapy plus CTLA-4 blockade in lung cancer. Germline V gene lookup returns CDR1 LNHNV and CDR2 YYDKDF (reference sequence). The CDR3 contains 14 residues. V lost 4 bases and J lost 7; bases outside the gene matches: 2. Regarding the study as a whole: With interferon-beta, early dynamics of blood T cell clones were reported to best predict response.

Profiled with immunoSEQ multiplex PCR; TCRdb holds only in-frame clones, not every one. The sample has around 85,000 clones, about 86% seen once. The chain joins TRBV15 to TRBJ2-1, with 12 bases aligning to TRBD2. The TCR was taken from a human donor with non-small cell lung cancer who had a partial response to radiotherapy plus ipilimumab. The specimen comprised peripheral blood, sampled from a patient treated with radiotherapy plus ipilimumab. The CDR3 spells CATSILAGGNEQFF. The DNA of the CDR3 is TGTGCCACCAGCATTCTAGCGGGAGGGAATGAGCAGTTCTTC. Using reference TRBV15 and TRBJ2-1 for the parts outside the CDR3, the full variable domain is DAMVIQNPRYQVTQFGKPVTLSCSQTLNHNVMYWYQQKSSQAPKLLFHYYDKDFNNEADTPDNFQSRRPNTSFCFLDIRSPGLGDTAMYLCATSILAGGNEQFFGPGTRLTVL.